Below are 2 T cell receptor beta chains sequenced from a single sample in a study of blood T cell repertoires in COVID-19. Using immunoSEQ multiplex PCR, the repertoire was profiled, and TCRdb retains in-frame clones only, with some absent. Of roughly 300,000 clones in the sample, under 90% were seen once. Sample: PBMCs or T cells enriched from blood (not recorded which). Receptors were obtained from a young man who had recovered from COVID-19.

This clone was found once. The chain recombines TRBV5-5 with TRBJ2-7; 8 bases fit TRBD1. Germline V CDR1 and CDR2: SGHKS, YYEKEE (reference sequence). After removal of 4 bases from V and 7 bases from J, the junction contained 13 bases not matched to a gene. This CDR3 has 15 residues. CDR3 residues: CASSVGPLQGVEQYF. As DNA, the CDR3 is TGTGCCAGCAGCGTCGGCCCCCTACAGGGGGTGGAGCAGTACTTC.

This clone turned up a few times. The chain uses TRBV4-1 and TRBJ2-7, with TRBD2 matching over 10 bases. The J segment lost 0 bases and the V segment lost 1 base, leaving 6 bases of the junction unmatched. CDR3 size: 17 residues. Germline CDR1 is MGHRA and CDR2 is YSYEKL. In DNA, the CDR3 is TGCGCCAGCAGCCAAGGGATAGCGGGGGGCTACTCCTACGAGCAGTACTTC. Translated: CASSQGIAGGYSYEQYF.